This T cell receptor beta chain was identified in a study of a mutant IDH1 vaccine in newly diagnosed glioma. Whole-study results and caveats: Among all patients, vaccine-induced immune responses occurred in roughly 93%.

Worth noting for this clone: Its matching antigen is unknown.

The time point is: week 23, last vaccination. Each vaccine dose was 300 ug of mutant IDH1 20-mer peptide, with topical imiquimod. Some clones are missing from TCRdb's copy, which holds only in-frame ones; the method was immunoSEQ multiplex PCR. The sample carries tens of thousands of clones, about 81% recorded once. This CDR3 has 14 residues. The V end was cut by 4 bases, the J end by 3 bases, with 15 bases between. The germline CDR1 and CDR2 sequences are GTSNPN and SVGIG (reference sequence). Sequenced material: PBMCs, taken from a glioma patient whose treatment included an IDH1 peptide vaccine. V and J are TRBV30 and TRBJ1-1; D possibly corresponds to TRBD1 (6 bases). This sequence originates from a woman aged 40 to 50 with glioma. Some clones in this sample may be carry-over from other donors' samples. CDR3 nucleotide sequence: TGTGCCTGGACCCCCGGGAACAGGGACACTGAAGCTTTCTTT. Its translation is CAWTPGNRDTEAFF.